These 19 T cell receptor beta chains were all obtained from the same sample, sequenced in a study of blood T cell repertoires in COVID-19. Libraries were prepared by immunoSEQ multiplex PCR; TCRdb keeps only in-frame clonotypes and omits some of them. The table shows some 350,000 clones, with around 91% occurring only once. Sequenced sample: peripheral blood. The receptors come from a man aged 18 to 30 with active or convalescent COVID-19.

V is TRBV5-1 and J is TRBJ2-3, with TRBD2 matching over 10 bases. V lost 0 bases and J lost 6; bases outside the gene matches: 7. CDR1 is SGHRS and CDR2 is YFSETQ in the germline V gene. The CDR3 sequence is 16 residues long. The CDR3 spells CASSLGSSGSFDTQYF. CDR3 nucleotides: TGCGCCAGCAGCTTGGGATCTAGCGGGAGTTTCGATACGCAGTATTTT.

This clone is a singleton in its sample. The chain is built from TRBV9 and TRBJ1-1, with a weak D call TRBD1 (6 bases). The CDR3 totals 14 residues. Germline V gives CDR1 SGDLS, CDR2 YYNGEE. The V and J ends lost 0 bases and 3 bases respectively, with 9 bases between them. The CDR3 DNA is TGTGCCAGCAGCGTAGAGGGGGACGACACTGAAGCTTTCTTT. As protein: CASSVEGDDTEAFF.

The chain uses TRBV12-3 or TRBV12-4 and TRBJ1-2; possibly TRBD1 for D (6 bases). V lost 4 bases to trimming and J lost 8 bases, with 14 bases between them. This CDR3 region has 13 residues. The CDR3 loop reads CASSYSGEGGYTF. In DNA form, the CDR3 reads TGTGCCAGCAGTTACTCAGGGGAAGGCGGCTACACCTTC.

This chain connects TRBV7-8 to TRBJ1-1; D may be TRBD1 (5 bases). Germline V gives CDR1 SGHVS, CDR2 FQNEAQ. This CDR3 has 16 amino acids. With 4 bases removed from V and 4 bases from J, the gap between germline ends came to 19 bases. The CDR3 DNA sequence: TGTGCCAGCAGCTGGGGGACTAAAGGGGAATCCACTGAAGCTTTCTTT. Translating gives CASSWGTKGESTEAFF.

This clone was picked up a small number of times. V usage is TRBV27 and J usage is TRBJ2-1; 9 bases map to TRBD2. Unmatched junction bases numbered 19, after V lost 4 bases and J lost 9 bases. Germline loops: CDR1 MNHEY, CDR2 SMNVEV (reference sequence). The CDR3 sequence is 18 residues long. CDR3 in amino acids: CASSYRSGLAIRPGEQFF. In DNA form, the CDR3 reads TGTGCCAGCAGTTATCGATCGGGACTAGCCATCCGCCCTGGTGAGCAGTTCTTC.

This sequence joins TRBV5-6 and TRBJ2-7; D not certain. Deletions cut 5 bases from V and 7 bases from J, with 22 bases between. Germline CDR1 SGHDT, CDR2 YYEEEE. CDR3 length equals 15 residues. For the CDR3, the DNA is TGTGCCAGCAGTGTTGACGGAGCCGCCGCCTCAGAGCAGTACTTC. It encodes CASSVDGAAASEQYF.

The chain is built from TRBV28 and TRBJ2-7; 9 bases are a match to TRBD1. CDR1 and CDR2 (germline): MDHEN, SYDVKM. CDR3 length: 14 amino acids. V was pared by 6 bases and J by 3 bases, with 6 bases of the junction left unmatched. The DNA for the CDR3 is TGTGCCAGCAGCGAAGACAGGGGGGACTACGAGCAGTACTTC. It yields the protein CASSEDRGDYEQYF.

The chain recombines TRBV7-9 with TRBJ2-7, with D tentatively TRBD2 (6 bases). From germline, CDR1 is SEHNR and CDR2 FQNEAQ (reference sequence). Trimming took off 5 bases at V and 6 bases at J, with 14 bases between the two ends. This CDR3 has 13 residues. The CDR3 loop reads CASSPLLGGEQYF. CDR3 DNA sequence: TGTGCCAGCAGCCCGCTGCTGGGGGGCGAGCAGTACTTC.

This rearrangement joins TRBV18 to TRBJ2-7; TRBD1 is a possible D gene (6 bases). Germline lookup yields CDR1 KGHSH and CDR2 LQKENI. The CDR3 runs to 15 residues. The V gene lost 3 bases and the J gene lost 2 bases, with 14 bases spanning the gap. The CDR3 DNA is TGTGCCAGCTCACCCGGGACAACCTCAGCCTACGAGCAGTACTTC. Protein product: CASSPGTTSAYEQYF.

This CDR3 reads CASSYSRTGYEQYF. CDR3 coding DNA: TGTGCCAGCAGTTACTCGAGAACAGGGTACGAGCAGTACTTC. The genes are TRBV6-5 and TRBJ2-7, with D possibly matching TRBD1 (6 bases). Trimming cost V 0 bases and J 4 bases, with 10 bases left between them. In germline, CDR1 is MNHEY, CDR2 SVGAGI. The CDR3 runs to 14 residues.

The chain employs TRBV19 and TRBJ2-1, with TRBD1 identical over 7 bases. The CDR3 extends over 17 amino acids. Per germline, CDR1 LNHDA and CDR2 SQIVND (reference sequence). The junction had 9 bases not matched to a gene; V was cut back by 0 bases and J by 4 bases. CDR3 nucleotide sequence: TGTGCCAGTAGTATAGACACGACAGGGTCGCGTTACAATGAGCAGTTCTTC. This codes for CASSIDTTGSRYNEQFF.

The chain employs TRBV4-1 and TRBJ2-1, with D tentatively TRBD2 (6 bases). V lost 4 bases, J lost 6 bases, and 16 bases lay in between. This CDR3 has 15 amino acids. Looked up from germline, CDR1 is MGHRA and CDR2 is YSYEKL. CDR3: CASSPGLSLLNEQFF. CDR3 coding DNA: TGCGCCAGCAGCCCGGGACTTTCTTTACTCAATGAGCAGTTCTTC.

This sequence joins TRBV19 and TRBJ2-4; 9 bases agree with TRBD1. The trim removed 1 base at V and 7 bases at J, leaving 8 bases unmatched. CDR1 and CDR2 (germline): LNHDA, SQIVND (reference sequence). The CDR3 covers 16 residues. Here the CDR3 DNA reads TGTGCCAGTAGTATAGGGACAGGGGAGTCCAGGAACATTCAGTACTTC. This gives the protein CASSIGTGESRNIQYF.

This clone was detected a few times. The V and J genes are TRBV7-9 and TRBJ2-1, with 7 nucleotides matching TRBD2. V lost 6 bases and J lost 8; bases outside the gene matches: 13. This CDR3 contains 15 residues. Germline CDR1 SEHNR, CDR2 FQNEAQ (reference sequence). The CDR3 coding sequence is TGTGCCAGCAGTCCCCAGGGACTATCCGTGGATGAGCAGTTCTTC. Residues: CASSPQGLSVDEQFF.

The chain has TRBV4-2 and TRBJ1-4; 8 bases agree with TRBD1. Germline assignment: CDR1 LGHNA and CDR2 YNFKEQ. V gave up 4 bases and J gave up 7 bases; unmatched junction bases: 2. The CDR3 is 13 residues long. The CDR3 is CASSPGQAEKLFF. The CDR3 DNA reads TGTGCCAGCAGCCCGGGACAGGCTGAAAAACTGTTTTTT.

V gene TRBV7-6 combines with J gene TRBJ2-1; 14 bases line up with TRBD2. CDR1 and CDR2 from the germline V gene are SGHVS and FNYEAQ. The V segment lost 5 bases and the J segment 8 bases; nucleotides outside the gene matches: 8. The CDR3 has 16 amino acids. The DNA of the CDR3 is TGTGCCAGCAGCAACCTCGGGACTAGCGGGAGTTATGAGCAGTTCTTC. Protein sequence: CASSNLGTSGSYEQFF.

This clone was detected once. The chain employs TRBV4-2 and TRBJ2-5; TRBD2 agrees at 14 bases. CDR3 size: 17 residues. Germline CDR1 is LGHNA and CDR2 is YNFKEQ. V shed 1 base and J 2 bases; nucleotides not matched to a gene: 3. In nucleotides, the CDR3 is TGTGCCAGCAGCCAAGGACTAGCGGGGGGGCGGCAAGAGACCCAGTACTTC. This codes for CASSQGLAGGRQETQYF.

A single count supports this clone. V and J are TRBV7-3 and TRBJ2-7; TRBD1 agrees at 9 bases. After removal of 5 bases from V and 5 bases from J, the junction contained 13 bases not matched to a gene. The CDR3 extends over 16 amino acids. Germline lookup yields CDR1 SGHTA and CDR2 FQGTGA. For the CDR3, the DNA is TGTGCCAGCAGCCTCAGGGGCGGGACAGGGCCACACGAGCAGTACTTC. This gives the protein CASSLRGGTGPHEQYF.

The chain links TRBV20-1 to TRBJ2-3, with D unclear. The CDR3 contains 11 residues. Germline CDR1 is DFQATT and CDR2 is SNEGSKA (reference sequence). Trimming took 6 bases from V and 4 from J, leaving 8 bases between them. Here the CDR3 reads CSAPLADTQYF. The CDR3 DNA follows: TGCAGTGCCCCTTTAGCAGATACGCAGTATTTT.